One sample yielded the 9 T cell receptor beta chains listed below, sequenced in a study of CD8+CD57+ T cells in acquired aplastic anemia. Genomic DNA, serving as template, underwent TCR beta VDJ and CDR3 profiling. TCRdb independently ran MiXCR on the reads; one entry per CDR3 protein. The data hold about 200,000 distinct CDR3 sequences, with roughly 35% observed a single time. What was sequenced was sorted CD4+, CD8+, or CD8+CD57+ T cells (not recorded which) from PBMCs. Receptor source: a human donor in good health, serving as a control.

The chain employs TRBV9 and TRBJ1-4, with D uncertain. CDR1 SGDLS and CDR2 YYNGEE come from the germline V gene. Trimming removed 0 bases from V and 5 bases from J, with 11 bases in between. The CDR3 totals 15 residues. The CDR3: CASSVEVGRNEKLFF. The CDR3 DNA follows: TGTGCCAGCAGCGTAGAAGTAGGGAGGAATGAAAAACTGTTTTTT. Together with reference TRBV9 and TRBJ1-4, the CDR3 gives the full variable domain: DSGVTQTPKHLITATGQRVTLRCSPRSGDLSVYWYQQSLDQGLQFLIQYYNGEERAKGNILERFSAQQFPDLHSELNLSSLELGDSALYFCASSVEVGRNEKLFFGSGTQLSVL.

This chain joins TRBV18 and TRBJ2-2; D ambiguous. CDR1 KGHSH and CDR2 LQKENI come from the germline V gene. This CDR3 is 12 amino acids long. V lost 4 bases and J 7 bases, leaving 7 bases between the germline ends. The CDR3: CASSQSVGELFF. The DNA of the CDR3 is TGTGCCAGCTCACAATCTGTCGGGGAGCTGTTTTTT.

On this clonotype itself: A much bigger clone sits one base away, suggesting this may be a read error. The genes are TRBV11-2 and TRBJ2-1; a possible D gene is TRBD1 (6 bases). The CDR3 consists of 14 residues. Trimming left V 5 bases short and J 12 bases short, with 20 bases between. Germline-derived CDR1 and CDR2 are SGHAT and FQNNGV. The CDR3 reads CASSLRTVPRGQFF. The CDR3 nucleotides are TGTGCCAGCAGCCTCCGGACAGTCCCACGTGGGCAGTTCTTC.

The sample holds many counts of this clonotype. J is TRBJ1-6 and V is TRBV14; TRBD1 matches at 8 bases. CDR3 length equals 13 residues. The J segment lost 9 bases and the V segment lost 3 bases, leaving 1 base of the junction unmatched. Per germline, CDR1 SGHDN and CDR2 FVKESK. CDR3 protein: CASSQDRVSPLHF. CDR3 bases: TGTGCCAGCAGCCAGGACAGGGTTTCACCCCTCCACTTT.

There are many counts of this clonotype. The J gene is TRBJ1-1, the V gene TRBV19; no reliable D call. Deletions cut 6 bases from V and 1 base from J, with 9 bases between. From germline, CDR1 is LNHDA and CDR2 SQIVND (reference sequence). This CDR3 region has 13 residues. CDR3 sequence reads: CASSSWRNTEAFF. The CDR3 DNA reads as TGTGCCAGTAGCTCTTGGCGGAACACTGAAGCTTTCTTT.

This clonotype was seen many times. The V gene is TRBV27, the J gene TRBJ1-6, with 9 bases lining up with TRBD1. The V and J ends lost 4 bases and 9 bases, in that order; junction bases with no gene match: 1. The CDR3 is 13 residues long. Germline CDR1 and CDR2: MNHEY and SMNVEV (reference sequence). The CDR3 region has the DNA TGTGCCAGCAGTTCGGACAGGGGTTCACCCCTCCACTTT. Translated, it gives CASSSDRGSPLHF.

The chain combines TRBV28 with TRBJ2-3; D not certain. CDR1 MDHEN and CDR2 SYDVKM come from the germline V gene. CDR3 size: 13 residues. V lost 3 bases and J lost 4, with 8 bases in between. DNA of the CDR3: TGTGCCAGCAGTTTCCCAACTGCAGATACGCAGTATTTT. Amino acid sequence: CASSFPTADTQYF.

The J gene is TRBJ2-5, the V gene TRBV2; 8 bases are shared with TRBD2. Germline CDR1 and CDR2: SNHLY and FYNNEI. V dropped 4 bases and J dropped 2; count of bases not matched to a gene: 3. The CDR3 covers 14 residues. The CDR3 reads CASSGSGGQETQYF. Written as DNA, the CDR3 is TGTGCCAGCAGTGGGTCGGGGGGGCAAGAGACCCAGTACTTC. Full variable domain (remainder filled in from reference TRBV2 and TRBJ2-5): EPEVTQTPSHQVTQMGQEVILRCVPISNHLYFYWYRQILGQKVEFLVSFYNNEISEKSEIFDDQFSVERPDGSNFTLKIRSTKLEDSAMYFCASSGSGGQETQYFGPGTRLLVL.

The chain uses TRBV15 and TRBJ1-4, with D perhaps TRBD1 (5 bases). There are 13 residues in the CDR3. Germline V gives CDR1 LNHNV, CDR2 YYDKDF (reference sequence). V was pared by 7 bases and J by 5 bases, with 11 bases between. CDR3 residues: CATNQGRNEKLFF. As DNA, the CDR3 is TGTGCCACCAATCAGGGCCGCAATGAAAAACTGTTTTTT. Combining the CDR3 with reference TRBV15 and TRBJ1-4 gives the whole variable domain DAMVIQNPRYQVTQFGKPVTLSCSQTLNHNVMYWYQQKSSQAPKLLFHYYDKDFNNEADTPDNFQSRRPNTSFCFLDIRSPGLGDTAMYLCATNQGRNEKLFFGSGTQLSVL.